In its sample, the clone carrying this T cell receptor (beta chain) was seen many times. Its specificity is unknown. This entry is derived from a study of T-cell memory formation after mild COVID-19. There are 14 residues in the CDR3. Germline loops: CDR1 KGHSH, CDR2 LQKENI. The J segment lost 7 bases and the V segment lost 11 bases, leaving 9 bases of the junction unmatched. TCRdb re-derived calls from the 5' RACE reads in MiXCR, one entry per CDR3 protein. The repertoire consists of some 29,000 distinct CDR3 sequences, with 16% occurring once and the leading ten covering about 1.4%. Study-level results: Later expanders leaned toward CD4+, whereas clones contracting from day 15 to 85 were balanced CD4/CD8. Pre-infection memory contained some responding clones, which suggested that cross-reactive memory had joined. Mainly CM and EM harbored the contracting CD4+ clones; mainly EMRA harbored the CD8+ ones.

This receptor was taken from an adult who had mild COVID-19 (a few samples of this study predate the infection). Cell type and time point are not known. The rearrangement joins TRBV18 to TRBJ2-1, with TRBD2 matching 12 bases. Sequencing input: PBMCs or a T cell subset sorted from them (not recorded which). Here the CDR3 reads CAGPSGRARNEQFF. The CDR3, as DNA: TGTGCCGGACCTAGCGGGAGGGCAAGGAATGAGCAGTTCTTC.